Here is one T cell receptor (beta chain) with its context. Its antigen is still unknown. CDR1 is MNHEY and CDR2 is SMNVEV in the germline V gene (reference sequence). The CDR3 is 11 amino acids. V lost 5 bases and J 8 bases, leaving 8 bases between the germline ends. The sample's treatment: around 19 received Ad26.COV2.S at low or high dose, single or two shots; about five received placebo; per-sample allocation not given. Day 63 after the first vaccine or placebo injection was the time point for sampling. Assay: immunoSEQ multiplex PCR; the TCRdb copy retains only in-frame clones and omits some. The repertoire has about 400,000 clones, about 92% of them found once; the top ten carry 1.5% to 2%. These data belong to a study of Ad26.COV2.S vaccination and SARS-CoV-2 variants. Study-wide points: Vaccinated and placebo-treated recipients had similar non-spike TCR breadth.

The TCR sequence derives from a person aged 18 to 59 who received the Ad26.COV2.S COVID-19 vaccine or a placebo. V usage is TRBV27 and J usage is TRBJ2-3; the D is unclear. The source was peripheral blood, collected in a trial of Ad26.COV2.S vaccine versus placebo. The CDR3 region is CASSPPGTQYF. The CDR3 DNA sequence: TGTGCCAGCAGTCCCCCGGGTACGCAGTATTTT.